These 12 T cell receptor beta chains were sequenced from one sample in a study of blood T cell repertoires in COVID-19. Repertoires were generated with immunoSEQ multiplex PCR, while TCRdb's copy carries only in-frame clones and drops some. The sample carries 310,000 or so clones, under 90% recorded once. Material: PBMCs or T cells enriched from blood (not recorded which). The origin of the receptors is a woman in her late teens or twenties who had recovered from COVID-19.

The chain couples TRBV12-3 or TRBV12-4 to TRBJ1-6; TRBD1 is a possible D gene (6 bases). The CDR3 loop spans 13 amino acids. V was shortened by 5 bases and J by 8 bases, with 10 bases between the two germline ends. CDR3 coding DNA: TGTGCCAGCAGTCCAAACAGGGATTCACCCCTCCACTTT. The encoded protein is CASSPNRDSPLHF.

V gene TRBV7-9 combines with J gene TRBJ1-1; possible D gene TRBD1, 6 bases. With 4 bases removed from V and 7 bases from J, the gap between germline ends came to 10 bases. The CDR3 consists of 12 residues. Germline CDR1 SEHNR, CDR2 FQNEAQ (reference sequence). CDR3 residues: CASSSTGNEAFF. DNA for the CDR3: TGTGCCAGCAGCTCGACAGGTAATGAAGCTTTCTTT. The variable domain in full, completed from reference TRBV7-9 and TRBJ1-1, reads DTGVSQNPRHKITKRGQNVTFRCDPISEHNRLYWYRQTLGQGPEFLTYFQNEAQLEKSRLLSDRFSAERPKGSFSTLEIQRTEQGDSAMYLCASSSTGNEAFFGQGTRLTVV.

V is TRBV15 and J is TRBJ1-4, with D unclear. From germline, CDR1 is LNHNV and CDR2 YYDKDF (reference sequence). The CDR3 is 12 amino acids. The V end lost 8 bases, the J end lost 8 bases, and 12 bases lay between the germline ends. The CDR3 nucleotides read TGTGCCACCCGGGTTAATAGCGAAAAACTGTTTTTT. This gives the protein CATRVNSEKLFF.

The V gene is TRBV4-1, the J gene TRBJ2-2; a weak D match, TRBD2 (6 bases). The CDR3 extends over 18 amino acids. V was pared by 4 bases and J by 4 bases, with 22 bases between. The germline V gene has CDR1 MGHRA and CDR2 YSYEKL. CDR3 in DNA: TGCGCCAGCAGCCTTTTCGTCAGGGAGGAAATGCGCACCGGGGAGCTGTTTTTT. It codes for CASSLFVREEMRTGELFF.

The chain couples TRBV3-1 (or the pseudogene TRBV3-2) to TRBJ1-3; 9 bases map to TRBD1. CDR1 is LGHDT and CDR2 is YNNKEL in the germline V gene (reference sequence). The junction had 12 bases not matched to a gene; V was cut back by 5 bases and J by 7 bases. CDR3 length: 16 residues. The CDR3 sequence: CASSKNTGTGRNTIYF. For the CDR3, the DNA is TGTGCCAGCAGCAAGAATACCGGGACAGGGAGGAACACCATATATTTT.

This chain joins TRBV18 and TRBJ1-4, with 8 bases aligning to TRBD1. Looked up from germline, CDR1 is KGHSH and CDR2 is LQKENI. This CDR3 has 18 residues. Trimming removed 8 bases from V and 9 bases from J; junction bases left unmatched: 23. The CDR3 is CASPQVLLGQGTEKKLFF. The CDR3 DNA sequence: TGTGCCAGCCCCCAGGTGCTCCTTGGACAGGGAACCGAAAAAAAACTGTTTTTT.

V and J are TRBV30 and TRBJ1-3, with TRBD1 matching over 8 bases. V lost 0 bases and J lost 3; bases outside the gene matches: 1. The germline CDR1 and CDR2 sequences are GTSNPN and SVGIG (reference sequence). CDR3 length: 14 amino acids. The CDR3 coding sequence is TGTGCCTGGAGTGTCGGGACAGGTGGAAACACCATATATTTT. This sequence encodes CAWSVGTGGNTIYF.

The V gene is TRBV7-9, the J gene TRBJ2-7, with a possible D match to TRBD2 (6 bases). From germline, CDR1 is SEHNR and CDR2 FQNEAQ (reference sequence). V was cut by 7 bases and J by 1 base, with 14 bases left in between. This CDR3 comprises 14 residues. CDR3 nucleotide sequence: TGTGCCAGCACCGAGGGGACTGTATCCTACGAGCAGTACTTC. This translates into CASTEGTVSYEQYF.

The chain is built from TRBV27 and TRBJ2-3, with D unresolved. The V gene lost 7 bases and the J gene lost 4 bases, with 6 bases spanning the gap. This CDR3 is 11 amino acids long. CDR1 and CDR2 from the germline V gene are MNHEY and SMNVEV (reference sequence). The chain's CDR3 is CASTNSDTQYF. The CDR3 DNA sequence: TGTGCCAGCACCAATTCAGATACGCAGTATTTT.

The chain joins TRBV6-1 to TRBJ1-3, with unresolved D. This CDR3 has 17 residues. V was trimmed by 0 bases and J by 0 bases, leaving 12 bases between them. Germline CDR1 reads MNHNS; CDR2 reads SASEGT. The CDR3 here is CASSEAHGGSSGNTIYF. The CDR3 nucleotides read TGTGCCAGCAGTGAAGCGCACGGCGGTAGCTCTGGAAACACCATATATTTT.

Points on this clone: This CDR3 is also generated by other DNA sequences in the sample. The J gene is TRBJ2-2, the V gene TRBV2, with TRBD1 matching 11 bases. CDR3 size: 15 residues. The germline gives CDR1 SNHLY, CDR2 FYNNEI. J gave up 4 bases and V 4 bases, and 2 bases lay outside the gene matches. In DNA, the CDR3 is TGTGCCAGCAGTGGGGACAGGGGGAGCACCGGGGAGCTGTTTTTT. Translating gives CASSGDRGSTGELFF.

The chain uses TRBV27 and TRBJ2-1; TRBD2 is a possible D gene (6 bases). Germline-derived CDR1 and CDR2 are MNHEY and SMNVEV (reference sequence). Trimming left V 7 bases short and J 2 bases short, with 12 bases between. The CDR3 runs to 14 residues. The CDR3 nucleotides are TGTGCCAGCACTGGGCGGGGAACCTACAATGAGCAGTTCTTC. It is translated as CASTGRGTYNEQFF.